This TCR beta chain was sequenced for a study of tumor-infiltrating lymphocytes in primary liver carcinoma. Germline-derived CDR1 and CDR2 are MGHRA and YSYEKL. This CDR3 comprises 16 residues. As concerns this clonotype: Here the CDR3 omits its conserved ending phenylalanine or tryptophan, so a read error is the likely source.

Researchers drew blood RNA from unsorted whole blood and extracted germline DNA as well. Priming with a constant-region primer yielded TCR beta cDNA from about 500 ng total RNA. Modified slightly, ARM-PCR produced TCR beta libraries over three nested multiplex PCR rounds. In the first two PCR rounds, TRBV1-TRBV30 forward primers were paired with a C-beta reverse primer, and each round lasted roughly 10 cycles. One entry per CDR3 protein, called by TCRdb with MiXCR from the multiplex PCR reads. This sample has almost 200,000 distinct CDR3 sequences, with less than 70% found just once. The sequence was obtained from a woman aged 55 to 70 with primary liver carcinoma and hepatitis B virus infection. The material sequenced was peripheral blood. The V and J genes are TRBV4-1 and TRBJ2-6, with a possible D match to TRBD1 (5 bases). CDR3 coding DNA: TGCGCCGGCAGCCGACAGACAAGCTCTGGGGCCAACGTCCTGACTCTC. This translates into CAGSRQTSSGANVLTL.